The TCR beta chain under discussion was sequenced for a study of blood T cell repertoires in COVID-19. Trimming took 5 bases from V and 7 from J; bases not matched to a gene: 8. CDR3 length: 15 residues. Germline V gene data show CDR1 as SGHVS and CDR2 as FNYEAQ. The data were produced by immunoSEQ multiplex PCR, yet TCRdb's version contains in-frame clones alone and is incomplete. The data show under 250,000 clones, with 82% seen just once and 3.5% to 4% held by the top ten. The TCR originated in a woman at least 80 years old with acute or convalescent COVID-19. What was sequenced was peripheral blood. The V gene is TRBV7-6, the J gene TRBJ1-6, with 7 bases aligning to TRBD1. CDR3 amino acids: CASSTDRAVNSPLHF. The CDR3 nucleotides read TGTGCCAGCAGCACTGACAGGGCGGTGAATTCACCCCTCCACTTT.